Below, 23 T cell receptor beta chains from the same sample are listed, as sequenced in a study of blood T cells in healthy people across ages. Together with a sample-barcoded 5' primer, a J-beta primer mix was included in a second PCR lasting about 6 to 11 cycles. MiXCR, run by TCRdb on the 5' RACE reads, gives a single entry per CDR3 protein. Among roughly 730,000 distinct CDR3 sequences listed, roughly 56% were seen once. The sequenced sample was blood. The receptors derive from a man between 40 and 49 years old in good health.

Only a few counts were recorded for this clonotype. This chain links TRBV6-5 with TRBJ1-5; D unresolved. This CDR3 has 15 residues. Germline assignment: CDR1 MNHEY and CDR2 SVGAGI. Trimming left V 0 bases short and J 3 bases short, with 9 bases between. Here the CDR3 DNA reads TGTGCCAGCAGTTACTCGACTGGGATCAATCAGCCCCAGCATTTT. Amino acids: CASSYSTGINQPQHF.

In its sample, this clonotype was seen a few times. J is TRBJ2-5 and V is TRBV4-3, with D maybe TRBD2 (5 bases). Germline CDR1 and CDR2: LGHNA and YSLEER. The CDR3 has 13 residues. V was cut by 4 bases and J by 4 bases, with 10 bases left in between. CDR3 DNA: TGCGCCAGCAGCCCGAGGGATTCAGAGACCCAGTACTTC. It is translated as CASSPRDSETQYF.

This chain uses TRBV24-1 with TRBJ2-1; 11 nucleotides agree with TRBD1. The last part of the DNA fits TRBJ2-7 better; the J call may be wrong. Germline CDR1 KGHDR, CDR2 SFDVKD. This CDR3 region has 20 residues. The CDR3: CATSDPRTGGERSSYNEQYF. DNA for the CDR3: TGTGCCACCAGTGACCCTCGGACAGGGGGCGAAAGGAGCTCCTACAATGAGCAGTACTTC.

CDR3 loop: CSVDPRGGEQYF. CDR3 coding DNA: TGCAGCGTTGACCCTAGGGGGGGCGAGCAGTACTTC. The chain uses TRBV29-1 and TRBJ2-7; TRBD2 is a possible D gene (7 bases). There are 12 residues in the CDR3. The V and J ends lost 3 bases and 6 bases respectively, with 12 bases between them. CDR1 is SQVTM and CDR2 is ANQGSEA in the germline V gene.

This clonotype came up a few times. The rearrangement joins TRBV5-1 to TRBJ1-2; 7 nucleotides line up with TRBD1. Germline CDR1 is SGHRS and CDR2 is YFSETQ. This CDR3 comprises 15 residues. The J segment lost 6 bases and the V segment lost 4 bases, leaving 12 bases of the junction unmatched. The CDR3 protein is CASSVTGNPLDGYTF. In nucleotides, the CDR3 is TGCGCCAGCAGCGTGACAGGGAACCCTTTGGATGGCTACACCTTC.

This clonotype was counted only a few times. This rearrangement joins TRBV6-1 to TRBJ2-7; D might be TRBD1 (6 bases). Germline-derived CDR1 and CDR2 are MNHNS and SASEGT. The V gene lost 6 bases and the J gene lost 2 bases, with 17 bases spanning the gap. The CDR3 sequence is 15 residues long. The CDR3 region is CASRVRQVQTYEQYF. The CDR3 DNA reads TGTGCCAGCAGAGTGCGACAGGTCCAAACCTACGAGCAGTACTTC.

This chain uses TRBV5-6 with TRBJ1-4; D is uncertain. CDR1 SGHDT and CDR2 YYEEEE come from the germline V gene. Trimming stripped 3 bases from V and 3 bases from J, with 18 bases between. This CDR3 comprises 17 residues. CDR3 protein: CASSYRPWTSANEKLFF. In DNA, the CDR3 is TGTGCCAGCAGCTATCGACCGTGGACCTCGGCTAATGAAAAACTGTTTTTT.

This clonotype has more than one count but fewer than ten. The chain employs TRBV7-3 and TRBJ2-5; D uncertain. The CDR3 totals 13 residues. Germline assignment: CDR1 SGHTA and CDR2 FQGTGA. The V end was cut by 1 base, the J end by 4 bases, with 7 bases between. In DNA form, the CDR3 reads TGTGCCAGCAGCTTAAACGGCAGAGAGACCCAGTACTTC. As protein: CASSLNGRETQYF. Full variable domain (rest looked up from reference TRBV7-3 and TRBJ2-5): GAGVSQTPSNKVTEKGKYVELRCDPISGHTALYWYRQSLGQGPEFLIYFQGTGAADDSGLPNDRFFAVRPEGSVSTLKIQRTERGDSAVYLCASSLNGRETQYFGPGTRLLVL.

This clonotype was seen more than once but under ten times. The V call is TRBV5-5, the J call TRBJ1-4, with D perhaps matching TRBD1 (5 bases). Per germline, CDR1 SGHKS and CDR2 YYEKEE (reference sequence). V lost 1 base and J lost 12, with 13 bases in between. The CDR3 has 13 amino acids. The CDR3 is CASSLRGIVELFF. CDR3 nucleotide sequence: TGTGCCAGCAGCTTGAGGGGCATCGTGGAACTGTTTTTT. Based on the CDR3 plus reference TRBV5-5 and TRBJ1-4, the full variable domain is DAGVTQSPTHLIKTRGQQVTLRCSPISGHKSVSWYQQVLGQGPQFIFQYYEKEERGRGNFPDRFSARQFPNYSSELNVNALLLGDSALYLCASSLRGIVELFFGSGTQLSVL.

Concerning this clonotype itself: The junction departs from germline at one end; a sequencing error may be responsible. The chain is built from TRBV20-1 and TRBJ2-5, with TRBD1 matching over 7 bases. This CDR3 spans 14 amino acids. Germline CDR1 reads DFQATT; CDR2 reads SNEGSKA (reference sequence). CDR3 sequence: CSARDLRGQGTQYF. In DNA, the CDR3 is TGCAGTGCTAGAGATTTAAGGGGGCAAGGGACCCAGTACTTC.

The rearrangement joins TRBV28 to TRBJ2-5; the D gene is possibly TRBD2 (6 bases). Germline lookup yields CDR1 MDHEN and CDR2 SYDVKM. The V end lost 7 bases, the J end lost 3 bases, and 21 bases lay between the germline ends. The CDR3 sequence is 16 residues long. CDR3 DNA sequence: TGTGCCAGCATTAAGGGGAACGGAGGGCCGGAAGAGACCCAGTACTTC. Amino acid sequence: CASIKGNGGPEETQYF. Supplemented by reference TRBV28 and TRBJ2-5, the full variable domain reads DVKVTQSSRYLVKRTGEKVFLECVQDMDHENMFWYRQDPGLGLRLIYFSYDVKMKEKGDIPEGYSVSREKKERFSLILESASTNQTSMYLCASIKGNGGPEETQYFGPGTRLLVL.

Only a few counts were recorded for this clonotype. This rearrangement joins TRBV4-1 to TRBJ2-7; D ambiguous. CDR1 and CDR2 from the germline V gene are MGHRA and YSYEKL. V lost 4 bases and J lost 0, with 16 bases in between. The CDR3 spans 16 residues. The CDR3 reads CASSPLKAESSYEQYF. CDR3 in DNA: TGCGCCAGCAGCCCCCTTAAAGCAGAAAGCTCCTACGAGCAGTACTTC.

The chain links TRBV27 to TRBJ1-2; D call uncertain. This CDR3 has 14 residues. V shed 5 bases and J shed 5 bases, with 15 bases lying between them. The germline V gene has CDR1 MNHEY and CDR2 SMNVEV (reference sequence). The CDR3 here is CASSPAARLYGYTF. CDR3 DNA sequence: TGTGCCAGCAGTCCAGCCGCCAGGTTGTATGGCTACACCTTC.

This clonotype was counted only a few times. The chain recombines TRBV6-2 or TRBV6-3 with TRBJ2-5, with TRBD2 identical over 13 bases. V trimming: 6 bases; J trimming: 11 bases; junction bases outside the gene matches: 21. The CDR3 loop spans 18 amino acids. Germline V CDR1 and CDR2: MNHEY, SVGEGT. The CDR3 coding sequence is TGTGCCAGCAGCCACACCGCGGACACTAGCGGGAGGGCGTTGGAGCAGTACTTC. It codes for CASSHTADTSGRALEQYF.

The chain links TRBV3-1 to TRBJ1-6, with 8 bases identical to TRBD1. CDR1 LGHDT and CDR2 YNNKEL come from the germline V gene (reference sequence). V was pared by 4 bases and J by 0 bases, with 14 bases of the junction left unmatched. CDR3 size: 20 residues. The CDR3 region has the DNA TGTGCCAGCAGCCTTCGCTTGGGGTTAACAGGGGGCTCCTATAATTCACCCCTCCACTTT. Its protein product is CASSLRLGLTGGSYNSPLHF.

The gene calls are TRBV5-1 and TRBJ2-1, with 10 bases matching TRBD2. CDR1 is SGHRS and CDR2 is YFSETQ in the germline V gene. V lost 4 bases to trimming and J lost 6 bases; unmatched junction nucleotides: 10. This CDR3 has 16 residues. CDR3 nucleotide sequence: TGCGCCAGCAGCGGTCGGGAATTAGCGGGGGGCAATGAGCAGTTCTTC. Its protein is CASSGRELAGGNEQFF. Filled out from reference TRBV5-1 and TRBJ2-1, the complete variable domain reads KAGVTQTPRYLIKTRGQQVTLSCSPISGHRSVSWYQQTPGQGLQFLFEYFSETQRNKGNFPGRFSGRQFSNSRSEMNVSTLELGDSALYLCASSGRELAGGNEQFFGPGTRLTVL.

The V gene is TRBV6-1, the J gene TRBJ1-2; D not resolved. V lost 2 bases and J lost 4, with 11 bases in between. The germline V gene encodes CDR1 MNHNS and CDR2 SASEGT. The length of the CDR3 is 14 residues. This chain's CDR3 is CASSEREVGYGYTF. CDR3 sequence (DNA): TGTGCCAGCAGTGAAAGGGAAGTGGGCTATGGCTACACCTTC.

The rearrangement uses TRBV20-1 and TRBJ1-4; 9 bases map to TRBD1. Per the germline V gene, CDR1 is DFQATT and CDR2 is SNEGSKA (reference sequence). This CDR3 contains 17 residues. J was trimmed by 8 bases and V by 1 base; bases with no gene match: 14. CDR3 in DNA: TGCAGTGCTAGAGGGGGGACAGGGACCTACCTGAACGAAAAACTGTTTTTT. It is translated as CSARGGTGTYLNEKLFF.

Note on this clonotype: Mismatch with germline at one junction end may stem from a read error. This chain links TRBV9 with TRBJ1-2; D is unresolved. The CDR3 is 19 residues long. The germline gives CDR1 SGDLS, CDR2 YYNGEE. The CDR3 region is CASSVPISRDTTLNYSYTF. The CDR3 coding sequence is TGTGCCAGCAGCGTTCCCATCTCCCGAGACACCACGTTAAACTATAGCTACACCTTC.

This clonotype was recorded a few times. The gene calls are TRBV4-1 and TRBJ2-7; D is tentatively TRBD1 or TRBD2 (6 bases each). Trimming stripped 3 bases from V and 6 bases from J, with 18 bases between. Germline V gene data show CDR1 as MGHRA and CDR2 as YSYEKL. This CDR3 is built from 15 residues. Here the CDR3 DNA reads TGCGCCAGCAGCCAGGTTTCGGAATCGGGGGCCGAGCAGTACTTC. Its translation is CASSQVSESGAEQYF.

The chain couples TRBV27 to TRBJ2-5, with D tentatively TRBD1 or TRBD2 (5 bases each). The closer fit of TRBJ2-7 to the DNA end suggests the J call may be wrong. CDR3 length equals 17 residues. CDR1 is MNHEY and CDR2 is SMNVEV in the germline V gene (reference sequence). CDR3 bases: TGTGCCAGCAGTCCAGGGACCTTAGCGAGAGGGCCGGGCGAGCAGTACTTC. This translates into CASSPGTLARGPGEQYF.

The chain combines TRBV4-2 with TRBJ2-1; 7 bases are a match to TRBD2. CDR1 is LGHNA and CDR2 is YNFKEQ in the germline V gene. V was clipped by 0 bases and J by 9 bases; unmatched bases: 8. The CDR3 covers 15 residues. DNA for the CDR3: TGTGCCAGCAGCCAAGAACTAGCGTTTTTCGGTGAGCAGTTCTTC. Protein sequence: CASSQELAFFGEQFF.

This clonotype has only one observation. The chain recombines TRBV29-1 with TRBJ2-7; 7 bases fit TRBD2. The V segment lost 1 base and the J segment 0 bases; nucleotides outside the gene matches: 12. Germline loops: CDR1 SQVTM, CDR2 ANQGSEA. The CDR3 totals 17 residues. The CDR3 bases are TGCAGCGTTGAAGGCGGCTTTCCGGGGGGTAGCTCCTACGAGCAGTACTTC. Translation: CSVEGGFPGGSSYEQYF.